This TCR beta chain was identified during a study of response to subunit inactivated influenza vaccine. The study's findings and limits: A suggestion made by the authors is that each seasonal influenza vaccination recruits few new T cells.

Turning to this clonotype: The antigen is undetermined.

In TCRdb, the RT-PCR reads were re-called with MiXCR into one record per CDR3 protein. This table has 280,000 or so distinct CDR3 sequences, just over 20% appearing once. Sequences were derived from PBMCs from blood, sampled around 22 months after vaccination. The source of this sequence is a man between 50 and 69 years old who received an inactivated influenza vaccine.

CDR3 residues: CASSFGGAGGEQFF. In DNA form, the CDR3 reads TGTGCCAGCAGTTTCGGCGGAGCAGGAGGTGAGCAGTTCTTC. The V gene is TRBV27, the J gene TRBJ2-1, with D possibly TRBD2 on 5 matching bases. V was cut by 3 bases and J by 9 bases, with 15 bases left in between. CDR1 is MNHEY, CDR2 SMNVEV, per germline (reference sequence). The CDR3 is 14 residues long.